The 2 T cell receptor beta chains given below trace back to one sample, sequenced in a study of shared clonotypes between healthy human individuals. Clones were sequenced by immunoSEQ multiplex PCR, and TCRdb holds only the in-frame ones, with some missing. The top ten hold 0.89% of the sample, which has about 1.1 million clones, approximately 80% seen once. The sample consisted of memory CD4+ T cells from PBMCs. The subset is: CD45RA-negative fraction. The receptors shown here come from a man between 18 and 35 years old in good health. Some clones in this sample may be carry-over from other donors' samples.

The chain joins TRBV7-3 to TRBJ2-7; unclear D gene. Germline assignment: CDR1 SGHTA and CDR2 FQGTGA. V lost 5 bases to trimming and J lost 2 bases, with 13 bases between them. The CDR3 covers 14 residues. In DNA, the CDR3 is TGTGCCAGCAGCCCAGGTCGGAGAACCTACGAGCAGTACTTC. The encoded protein is CASSPGRRTYEQYF.

J is TRBJ1-5 and V is TRBV15; 8 positions agree with TRBD1. This CDR3 has 15 amino acids. With V trimmed by 5 bases and J by 2 bases, 5 bases remained unmatched. The germline V gene encodes CDR1 LNHNV and CDR2 YYDKDF (reference sequence). In nucleotides, the CDR3 is TGTGCCACCAGCCTCTCAGGGGGCCGCAATCAGCCCCAGCATTTT. Protein sequence: CATSLSGGRNQPQHF.